A single sample gave rise to the 15 T cell receptor beta chains below, sequenced in a study of T cell changes during pregnancy in multiple sclerosis. Data came from immunoSEQ multiplex PCR; TCRdb stores just in-frame clones and leaves some out. The sample has 35,000 to 40,000 clones, about 92% seen once. Sample: CD8+ T cells from peripheral blood mononuclear cells, taken in the third trimester of pregnancy. The receptors were sampled from a female donor with multiple sclerosis, enrolled in a pregnancy study.

The genes are TRBV7-9 and TRBJ2-1, with a possible D match to TRBD2 (5 bases). Trimming stripped 0 bases from V and 6 bases from J, with 18 bases between. CDR1 SEHNR and CDR2 FQNEAQ come from the germline V gene (reference sequence). The CDR3 has 17 residues. The CDR3 nucleotides are TGTGCCAGCAGCTTAGCAAGCGGTCTGTTCGGCGGCAATGAGCAGTTCTTC. Protein: CASSLASGLFGGNEQFF.

The chain is built from TRBV27 and TRBJ2-2, with TRBD2 as a possible D gene (5 bases). From germline, CDR1 is MNHEY and CDR2 SMNVEV (reference sequence). V was cut by 6 bases and J by 5 bases, with 10 bases left in between. This CDR3 has 13 amino acids. The CDR3 protein is CASSFQRTGELFF. In DNA, the CDR3 is TGTGCCAGCAGCTTCCAGCGGACCGGGGAGCTGTTTTTT.

The V gene is TRBV7-6, the J gene TRBJ2-7, with a weak D call TRBD2 (5 bases). Germline CDR1 and CDR2: SGHVS and FNYEAQ. The V end was cut by 5 bases, the J end by 10 bases, with 21 bases between. CDR3 length: 14 amino acids. CDR3 coding DNA: TGTGCCAGCAGCCCCCCAGAGGGCCCCCCTTATCAGTACTTC. Amino acid sequence: CASSPPEGPPYQYF.

The V call is TRBV7-2, the J call TRBJ2-7; D is uncertain. The CDR3 sequence is 13 residues long. The V end was cut by 3 bases, the J end by 4 bases, with 10 bases between. Looked up from germline, CDR1 is SGHTA and CDR2 is FQGNSA. As DNA, the CDR3 is TGTGCCAGCAGCTTCGCGGCTCTTTACGAGCAGTACTTC. Its translation is CASSFAALYEQYF.

The chain couples TRBV4-2 to TRBJ2-2; 7 bases map to TRBD1. The ends lost 5 bases at V and 0 bases at J; junction bases unmatched: 9. Germline CDR1 and CDR2: LGHNA and YNFKEQ. The CDR3 spans 17 residues. As DNA, the CDR3 is TGTGCCAGCAGCTCGGCAACGGGACAGACGAACACCGGGGAGCTGTTTTTT. This encodes CASSSATGQTNTGELFF.

The V gene is TRBV5-4, the J gene TRBJ2-7, with D perhaps matching TRBD1 (6 bases). Germline assignment: CDR1 SGHNT and CDR2 YYREEE (reference sequence). The CDR3 spans 14 residues. Trimming shortened V by 1 base and J by 5 bases, and 13 bases separated the two germline ends. Here the CDR3 DNA reads TGTGCCAGCAGCTTGTTGACAGGATTGGACGAGCAGTACTTC. Residues: CASSLLTGLDEQYF.

V is TRBV11-2 and J is TRBJ1-2; D remains unclear. The V gene's germline CDR1 is SGHAT and CDR2 FQNNGV. Trimming took off 3 bases at V and 2 bases at J, with 10 bases between the two ends. There are 14 residues in the CDR3. CDR3 in DNA: TGTGCCAGCAGCTTTGCGACGGGGAACTATGGCTACACCTTC. This translates into CASSFATGNYGYTF. Variable domain in full (rest from reference TRBV11-2 and TRBJ1-2): EAGVAQSPRYKIIEKRQSVAFWCNPISGHATLYWYQQILGQGPKLLIQFQNNGVVDDSQLPKDRFSAERLKGVDSTLKIQPAKLEDSAVYLCASSFATGNYGYTFGSGTRLTVV.

The chain joins TRBV4-1 to TRBJ2-5; no clear D. There are 13 residues in the CDR3. Germline CDR1 MGHRA, CDR2 YSYEKL. The V and J ends lost 1 base and 4 bases respectively, with 7 bases between them. Written as DNA, the CDR3 is TGCGCCAGCAGCCAAGGCATCGGAGAGACCCAGTACTTC. As protein: CASSQGIGETQYF.

The count of this clone is one. The genes are TRBV4-1 and TRBJ2-7; 9 bases align to TRBD2. CDR1 is MGHRA, CDR2 YSYEKL, per germline. The CDR3 length is 16 residues. J gave up 2 bases and V 1 base, and 6 bases lay outside the gene matches. CDR3: CASSQVGASGTYEQYF. The CDR3 nucleotides read TGCGCCAGCAGCCAAGTAGGGGCTAGCGGGACCTACGAGCAGTACTTC.

This sequence joins TRBV4-1 and TRBJ2-2; TRBD2 agrees at 11 bases. The V gene end was trimmed by 4 bases and the J gene end by 1 base; junction bases not matched to a gene: 8. Per germline, CDR1 MGHRA and CDR2 YSYEKL. This CDR3 has 18 amino acids. The CDR3 reads CASSLSGTSGRNTGELFF. The CDR3 DNA reads TGCGCCAGCAGCCTCTCCGGGACTAGCGGAAGGAACACCGGGGAGCTGTTTTTT.

The chain combines TRBV15 with TRBJ2-7; D is ambiguous. The CDR3 length is 15 residues. V was shortened by 0 bases and J by 3 bases, with 12 bases between the two germline ends. Germline lookup yields CDR1 LNHNV and CDR2 YYDKDF (reference sequence). The CDR3 DNA sequence: TGTGCCACCAGCAGAGATAGAGGCGGCAGCTACGAGCAGTACTTC. Translation gives CATSRDRGGSYEQYF.

The chain combines TRBV15 with TRBJ2-5; 14 nucleotides line up with TRBD2. This CDR3 contains 16 residues. The germline gives CDR1 LNHNV, CDR2 YYDKDF (reference sequence). V shed 4 bases, J shed 3 bases, and the junction held 4 bases outside the gene matches. CDR3 amino acids: CATSTSGLAGEETQYF. CDR3 bases: TGTGCCACCAGCACCTCGGGACTAGCGGGAGAAGAGACCCAGTACTTC.

The chain recombines TRBV6-1 with TRBJ2-6, with D possibly being TRBD1 (5 bases). Trimming pared 5 bases from V and 0 bases from J, leaving 8 bases between. Per the germline V gene, CDR1 is MNHNS and CDR2 is SASEGT. This CDR3 spans 15 amino acids. CDR3 sequence (DNA): TGTGCCAGCAGTAAAGACAGCTCTGGGGCCAACGTCCTGACTTTC. It codes for CASSKDSSGANVLTF.

The genes are TRBV7-2 and TRBJ2-2, with 9 bases lining up with TRBD2. V lost 1 base, J lost 0 bases, and 0 bases stayed unmatched. The germline gives CDR1 SGHTA, CDR2 FQGNSA. The CDR3 has 16 amino acids. CDR3 sequence reads: CASSLGTSANTGELFF. The CDR3 DNA is TGTGCCAGCAGCTTAGGGACTAGCGCGAACACCGGGGAGCTGTTTTTT. Using reference TRBV7-2 and TRBJ2-2 for the parts outside the CDR3, the full variable domain is GAGVSQSPSNKVTEKGKDVELRCDPISGHTALYWYRQSLGQGLEFLIYFQGNSAPDKSGLPSDRFSAERTGGSVSTLTIQRTQQEDSAVYLCASSLGTSANTGELFFGEGSRLTVL.

This CDR3 reads CASSLGTSGSIAYNEQFF. The CDR3 DNA reads as TGTGCCAGCAGTTTGGGGACTAGCGGGAGTATAGCCTACAATGAGCAGTTCTTC. This chain joins TRBV27 and TRBJ2-1; 14 bases align to TRBD2. Germline V lookup: CDR1 MNHEY, CDR2 SMNVEV (reference sequence). The trim removed 3 bases at V and 2 bases at J, leaving 6 bases unmatched. The CDR3 length is 18 residues.